These 29 T cell receptor beta chains share one sample of origin, sequenced in a study of cytomegalovirus exposure and HLA in healthy donors. The assay was immunoSEQ multiplex PCR, and TCRdb's table has in-frame clones only and misses some. This table has hundreds of thousands of clones, over 80% appearing once. The sequenced sample consisted of PBMCs. The receptor set was obtained from a woman aged 18-29 years in good health and CMV-seronegative.

The chain couples TRBV7-6 to TRBJ1-3, with 7 positions matching TRBD1. Germline CDR1 SGHVS, CDR2 FNYEAQ. The CDR3 totals 14 residues. Trimming at V came to 6 bases and at J to 2 bases, leaving 4 bases not matched to a gene. In DNA, the CDR3 is TGTGCCAGCAGTGCCCAGGGGGCTGGAAACACCATATATTTT. As protein: CASSAQGAGNTIYF.

CDR3 nucleotides: TGTGCCAGCAGCTTAGGAGGACAGGTAAACGAGCAGTACTTC. Its protein is CASSLGGQVNEQYF. This chain connects TRBV7-9 to TRBJ2-7; 7 positions match TRBD1. V was pared by 1 base and J by 5 bases, with 5 bases of the junction left unmatched. From germline, CDR1 is SEHNR and CDR2 FQNEAQ (reference sequence). This CDR3 has 14 amino acids.

The chain is built from TRBV5-5 and TRBJ1-4, with a possible D match to TRBD1 (5 bases). CDR1 is SGHKS, CDR2 YYEKEE, per germline (reference sequence). The CDR3 covers 13 residues. Trimming left V 2 bases short and J 6 bases short, with 8 bases between. The CDR3: CASSFGTYEKLFF. The CDR3 coding sequence is TGTGCCAGCAGCTTTGGGACGTATGAAAAACTGTTTTTT.

This chain uses TRBV7-2 with TRBJ2-5; 7 bases are shared with TRBD1. V gave up 5 bases and J gave up 4 bases; unmatched junction bases: 7. CDR1 and CDR2 from the germline V gene are SGHTA and FQGNSA. The length of the CDR3 is 14 residues. The CDR3 DNA reads TGTGCCAGCAGCAGACAGGGTTTGGGAGAGACCCAGTACTTC. Residues: CASSRQGLGETQYF.

This rearrangement joins TRBV30 to TRBJ2-3, with D possibly matching TRBD1 (6 bases). Between the trimmed V and J ends, which lost 0 bases and 2 bases, there was a span of 12 bases. The CDR3 has 15 residues. Germline CDR1 reads GTSNPN; CDR2 reads SVGIG (reference sequence). This chain's CDR3 is CAWSVMDSPTDTQYF. DNA for the CDR3: TGTGCCTGGAGTGTAATGGACAGCCCCACAGATACGCAGTATTTT.

The chain couples TRBV14 to TRBJ2-7, with D tentatively TRBD2 (5 bases). Germline CDR1 and CDR2: SGHDN and FVKESK. This CDR3 is 13 amino acids long. The V and J ends lost 0 bases and 7 bases respectively, with 10 bases between them. The CDR3 sequence is CASSQDGVGEQYF. The CDR3 coding sequence is TGTGCCAGCAGCCAAGACGGGGTTGGAGAGCAGTACTTC.

This chain uses TRBV28 with TRBJ1-1, with 11 bases lining up with TRBD1. Germline CDR1 MDHEN, CDR2 SYDVKM. The J segment lost 9 bases and the V segment lost 3 bases, leaving 3 bases of the junction unmatched. There are 13 residues in the CDR3. The CDR3 DNA follows: TGTGCCAGCAGTTTCGGGACAGGGGGAAAAGCTTTCTTT. Amino acid sequence: CASSFGTGGKAFF.

As regards this clone: This specimen includes other DNA sequences encoding the same CDR3. This chain uses TRBV27 with TRBJ2-1; D possibly corresponds to TRBD2 (5 bases). V was clipped by 5 bases and J by 2 bases, with 10 bases between them. Germline V gene sequence: CDR1 MNHEY, CDR2 SMNVEV (reference sequence). The CDR3 length is 14 residues. Here the CDR3 reads CASSLSGTYNEQFF. The CDR3, as DNA: TGTGCCAGCAGTCTAAGCGGAACCTACAATGAGCAGTTCTTC.

V gene TRBV15 combines with J gene TRBJ2-2, with 7 bases lining up with TRBD1. Germline values: CDR1 LNHNV, CDR2 YYDKDF (reference sequence). The CDR3 spans 16 residues. The junction had 5 bases not matched to a gene; V was cut back by 3 bases and J by 1 base. The chain's CDR3 is CATSRPRTGNTGELFF. The CDR3, as DNA: TGTGCCACCAGCAGGCCTAGGACAGGGAACACCGGGGAGCTGTTTTTT.

The rearrangement joins TRBV27 to TRBJ1-5; D is unresolved. V was shortened by 5 bases and J by 2 bases, with 10 bases between the two germline ends. This CDR3 spans 14 amino acids. Per germline, CDR1 MNHEY and CDR2 SMNVEV (reference sequence). The CDR3 region is CASSIVFGNQPQHF. The CDR3 region has the DNA TGTGCCAGCAGTATCGTTTTTGGCAATCAGCCCCAGCATTTT.

The chain carries TRBV7-9 and TRBJ2-5, with D unclear. Germline loops: CDR1 SEHNR, CDR2 FQNEAQ (reference sequence). The V end lost 2 bases, the J end lost 5 bases, and 6 bases lay between the germline ends. The CDR3 length is 12 residues. CDR3 region: CASSLQYETQYF. In DNA, the CDR3 is TGTGCCAGCAGCTTACAGTATGAGACCCAGTACTTC.

This chain uses TRBV5-4 with TRBJ2-7; the D call may be TRBD1 or TRBD2 (5 bases each). The germline V gene has CDR1 SGHNT and CDR2 YYREEE (reference sequence). This CDR3 spans 13 amino acids. The V end lost 1 base, the J end lost 1 base, and 6 bases lay between the germline ends. The CDR3 region is CASSLWGSYEQYF. As DNA, the CDR3 is TGTGCCAGCAGCTTGTGGGGGTCCTACGAGCAGTACTTC.

This clone has only one observation. The chain couples TRBV18 to TRBJ2-1, with D possibly matching TRBD1 (6 bases). CDR1 is KGHSH, CDR2 LQKENI, per germline. This CDR3 contains 17 residues. V gave up 6 bases and J gave up 0 bases, with 18 bases separating them. The chain's CDR3 is CASSPTAGVSSYNEQFF. DNA for the CDR3: TGTGCCAGCTCCCCAACCGCAGGGGTTAGCTCCTACAATGAGCAGTTCTTC.

The chain has TRBV7-2 and TRBJ2-7, with D possibly being TRBD1 or TRBD2 (5 bases each). The CDR3 is 14 amino acids. The germline CDR1 and CDR2 sequences are SGHTA and FQGNSA. Deletions cut 1 base from V and 4 bases from J, with 11 bases between. The CDR3 is CASSLERGTYEQYF. In DNA form, the CDR3 reads TGTGCCAGCAGCTTAGAGAGGGGTACGTACGAGCAGTACTTC.

The V gene is TRBV29-1, the J gene TRBJ2-1; the D is unclear. In germline, CDR1 is SQVTM, CDR2 ANQGSEA. V lost 3 bases, J lost 7 bases, and 10 bases lay in between. This CDR3 comprises 12 residues. CDR3 bases: TGCAGCGTTGACCCAATAGAGAATGAGCAGTTCTTC. It translates to CSVDPIENEQFF.

Here the CDR3 reads CASSLGASGGAPYNEQFF. Here the CDR3 DNA reads TGCGCCAGCAGCTTGGGTGCTAGCGGGGGTGCTCCCTACAATGAGCAGTTCTTC. The V and J genes are TRBV5-1 and TRBJ2-1, with 10 bases fitting TRBD2. Germline CDR1 SGHRS, CDR2 YFSETQ. V shed 0 bases and J 2 bases; nucleotides not matched to a gene: 8. CDR3 length equals 18 residues.

A few counts support this clone. The chain links TRBV5-3 to TRBJ1-1; unclear D gene. TRBV5-3 is an ORF, and what it does is uncertain. V lost 1 base and J 4 bases, leaving 14 bases between the germline ends. CDR3 length equals 15 residues. The CDR3 sequence: CARSLRGGSGTEAFF. DNA of the CDR3: TGTGCCAGAAGCTTGAGAGGCGGCAGTGGCACTGAAGCTTTCTTT.

The chain is built from TRBV6-1 and TRBJ1-6; a weak D match, TRBD1 (6 bases). Trimming left V 6 bases short and J 0 bases short, with 9 bases between. CDR3 length equals 15 residues. The V gene's germline CDR1 is MNHNS and CDR2 SASEGT. In nucleotides, the CDR3 is TGTGCCAGCAGCCCGGACAGCTCCTATAATTCACCCCTCCACTTT. This encodes CASSPDSSYNSPLHF.

This chain joins TRBV5-4 and TRBJ1-1; no firm D call. V dropped 0 bases and J dropped 0 bases, with 6 bases sitting between them. Germline lookup yields CDR1 SGHNT and CDR2 YYREEE (reference sequence). The CDR3 is made up of 14 amino acids. This CDR3 reads CASSLEGLNTEAFF. As DNA, the CDR3 is TGTGCCAGCAGCTTGGAAGGGTTGAACACTGAAGCTTTCTTT.

The V and J genes are TRBV27 and TRBJ1-5; possibly TRBD1 for D (6 bases). The V end was cut by 0 bases, the J end by 7 bases, with 10 bases between. The CDR3 has 14 amino acids. The germline gives CDR1 MNHEY, CDR2 SMNVEV (reference sequence). CDR3 sequence reads: CASSLSGGVQPQHF. CDR3 coding DNA: TGTGCCAGCAGTTTATCCGGGGGCGTACAGCCCCAGCATTTT.

The CDR3: CASSVRLAERETQYF. For the CDR3, the DNA is TGTGCCAGCAGTGTCCGGCTAGCGGAACGAGAGACCCAGTACTTC. The V and J genes are TRBV6-1 and TRBJ2-5; 7 bases map to TRBD2. Germline CDR1 MNHNS, CDR2 SASEGT. The CDR3 covers 15 residues. The ends lost 4 bases at V and 4 bases at J; junction bases unmatched: 9.

Only a few counts were recorded for this clone. The chain is built from TRBV6-5 and TRBJ1-5; the D is unclear. The CDR3 is made up of 13 amino acids. CDR1 and CDR2 (germline): MNHEY, SVGAGI. V lost 10 bases, J lost 6 bases, and 16 bases lay in between. In DNA, the CDR3 is TGTGCCACCGCGCGAGGCAGCGGTCAGCCCCAGCATTTT. Encoded protein: CATARGSGQPQHF.

This sequence joins TRBV6-5 and TRBJ2-1; TRBD1 agrees at 11 bases. The CDR3 runs 15 residues. Unmatched junction bases numbered 5, after V lost 6 bases and J lost 4 bases. CDR1 is MNHEY, CDR2 SVGAGI, per germline. In nucleotides, the CDR3 is TGTGCCAGCAGACGTGGGACAGGGGGATACAATGAGCAGTTCTTC. Translation gives CASRRGTGGYNEQFF.

This clone was seen more than once but under ten times. The chain carries TRBV5-1 and TRBJ1-2, with a tentative D call TRBD1 (5 bases). The CDR3 totals 13 residues. Germline lookup yields CDR1 SGHRS and CDR2 YFSETQ. The V and J ends lost 4 bases and 4 bases respectively, with 11 bases between them. CDR3 bases: TGCGCCAGCAGCGTGGGACGGAGCTATGGCTACACCTTC. It is translated as CASSVGRSYGYTF.

The chain is built from TRBV6-5 and TRBJ1-1; tentatively, D is TRBD1 (5 bases). This CDR3 contains 13 residues. V gave up 6 bases and J gave up 4 bases, with 12 bases separating them. Germline V gene lookup returns CDR1 MNHEY and CDR2 SVGAGI. In DNA form, the CDR3 reads TGTGCCAGCAGCCGTGGGGGGAGCACTGAAGCTTTCTTT. Translating it yields CASSRGGSTEAFF.

V usage is TRBV6-5 and J usage is TRBJ1-2; 9 positions agree with TRBD1. The J segment lost 6 bases and the V segment lost 4 bases, leaving 0 bases of the junction unmatched. The length of the CDR3 is 12 residues. The germline gives CDR1 MNHEY, CDR2 SVGAGI. This chain's CDR3 is CASSWTGDGYTF. In DNA, the CDR3 is TGTGCCAGCAGTTGGACAGGGGATGGCTACACCTTC.

The chain employs TRBV5-6 and TRBJ2-5; 12 bases agree with TRBD2. The CDR3 extends over 17 amino acids. Germline V CDR1 and CDR2: SGHDT, YYEEEE. Trimming at V came to 4 bases and at J to 7 bases, leaving 14 bases not matched to a gene. The CDR3 DNA reads TGTGCCAGCAGCCGGACTAGCGGGACTTACGCGGGGTGGACCCAGTACTTC. Protein product: CASSRTSGTYAGWTQYF.

The chain joins TRBV6-5 to TRBJ2-7; possibly TRBD2 for D (6 bases). Trimming cost V 2 bases and J 0 bases, with 11 bases left between them. The CDR3 is 15 residues long. Germline CDR1 is MNHEY and CDR2 is SVGAGI. The CDR3 DNA sequence: TGTGCCAGCAGTTACGCTTCCGGGAGCTCCTACGAGCAGTACTTC. Its translation: CASSYASGSSYEQYF.

The CDR3 sequence is CASSLRDSNQPQHF. In DNA, the CDR3 is TGCGCCAGCAGCCTCCGGGACAGCAATCAGCCCCAGCATTTT. V usage is TRBV4-1 and J usage is TRBJ1-5, with D tentatively TRBD1 (5 bases). The CDR3 has 14 residues. The V end was cut by 4 bases, the J end by 1 base, with 8 bases between. The germline V gene encodes CDR1 MGHRA and CDR2 YSYEKL.